A selection of T cell receptor beta chains follows, all from one sample in a study of blood T cell repertoires in COVID-19. The repertoire was sequenced with immunoSEQ multiplex PCR; TCRdb's copy has only in-frame clones and lacks some. The table has some 240,000 clones, about 78% seen once. The sequenced material came from peripheral blood. Every receptor here comes from a woman in her 70s with acute or convalescent COVID-19. Both conserved end residues are part of each CDR3. A D gene is named only where the DNA matches it firmly. Clone sizes are given selectively: once, few, many, or a class where the clone is expanded.

v_call: TRBV5-6
j_call: TRBJ2-5
clone_size: -
d_call: TRBD1
cdr3_aa: CASSYRDRETQYF
cdr3_nt: TGTGCCAGCAGCTACCGGGACAGGGAGACCCAGTACTTC

v_call: TRBV3-1/TRBV3-2
j_call: TRBJ2-5
clone_size: -
d_call: TRBD2
cdr3_aa: CASRQSGGQETQYF
cdr3_nt: TGTGCCAGCAGACAATCGGGGGGGCAAGAGACCCAGTACTTC

v_call: TRBV5-1
j_call: TRBJ1-3
clone_size: -
d_call: -
cdr3_aa: CASSLEGGSGNTIYF
cdr3_nt: TGCGCCAGCAGCTTGGAAGGGGGCTCTGGAAACACCATATATTTT

v_call: TRBV4-3
j_call: TRBJ2-7
clone_size: once
d_call: -
cdr3_aa: CASSQDWRDYEQYF
cdr3_nt: TGCGCCAGCAGCCAAGATTGGCGGGATTACGAGCAGTACTTC

v_call: TRBV6-2/TRBV6-3
j_call: TRBJ2-5
clone_size: many
d_call: -
cdr3_aa: CASSRGGMTWVTQYF
cdr3_nt: TGTGCCAGCAGCCGGGGCGGGATGACTTGGGTGACCCAGTACTTC

v_call: TRBV5-1
j_call: TRBJ1-3
clone_size: few
d_call: -
cdr3_aa: CASSTRGFGNTIYF
cdr3_nt: TGCGCCAGCTCCACTCGGGGATTCGGAAACACCATATATTTT

v_call: TRBV12-3/TRBV12-4
j_call: TRBJ2-3
clone_size: -
d_call: -
cdr3_aa: CASSPQDTQYF
cdr3_nt: TGTGCCAGCAGCCCCCAGGATACGCAGTATTTT

v_call: TRBV2
j_call: TRBJ2-5
clone_size: few
d_call: -
cdr3_aa: CASSVSSETQYF
cdr3_nt: TGTGCCAGCAGTGTCAGTTCGGAGACCCAGTACTTC

v_call: TRBV5-1
j_call: TRBJ1-3
clone_size: -
d_call: TRBD1
cdr3_aa: CASSSGTGGGNTIYF
cdr3_nt: TGCGCCAGCAGCTCTGGGACAGGGGGAGGAAACACCATATATTTT

v_call: TRBV2
j_call: TRBJ2-5
clone_size: -
d_call: TRBD1
cdr3_aa: CASTEQGTARETQYF
cdr3_nt: TGTGCCAGCACGGAACAGGGGACGGCCAGGGAGACCCAGTACTTC

v_call: TRBV9
j_call: TRBJ1-1
clone_size: few
d_call: -
cdr3_aa: CASSVLPTGPGTEAFF
cdr3_nt: TGTGCCAGCAGCGTCCTACCAACAGGGCCGGGGACTGAAGCTTTCTTT

v_call: TRBV18
j_call: TRBJ2-7
clone_size: -
d_call: -
cdr3_aa: CASSPNGGGRDTYEQYF
cdr3_nt: TGTGCCAGCTCACCCAACGGCGGGGGCCGGGATACCTACGAGCAGTACTTC

v_call: TRBV2
j_call: TRBJ2-3
clone_size: -
d_call: TRBD2
cdr3_aa: CASGRRRGGAGRTDTQYF
cdr3_nt: TGTGCCAGCGGTCGGAGGCGGGGGGGGGCCGGTCGCACAGATACGCAGTATTTT

v_call: TRBV6-5
j_call: TRBJ1-6
clone_size: -
d_call: TRBD1
cdr3_aa: CASSPGQGASSPLHF
cdr3_nt: TGTGCCAGCAGCCCCGGGCAGGGGGCCAGTTCACCCCTCCACTTT

v_call: TRBV7-8
j_call: TRBJ2-3
clone_size: -
d_call: -
cdr3_aa: CASSLGGPDTQYF
cdr3_nt: TGTGCCAGCAGCCTCGGGGGGCCAGATACGCAGTATTTT

v_call: TRBV30
j_call: TRBJ2-3
clone_size: -
d_call: TRBD2
cdr3_aa: CAWSHAGTRVGDTQYF
cdr3_nt: TGTGCCTGGAGTCATGCCGGGACTAGAGTCGGAGATACGCAGTATTTT

v_call: TRBV7-8
j_call: TRBJ2-7
clone_size: -
d_call: -
cdr3_aa: CASTPARGHPPYEQYF
cdr3_nt: TGTGCCAGCACCCCCGCCAGGGGACACCCCCCCTACGAGCAGTACTTC

v_call: TRBV10-3
j_call: TRBJ2-5
clone_size: -
d_call: -
cdr3_aa: CAIRQGGETQYF
cdr3_nt: TGTGCCATCAGGCAGGGGGGAGAGACCCAGTACTTC

v_call: TRBV24-1
j_call: TRBJ1-1
clone_size: -
d_call: TRBD1
cdr3_aa: CATSLTGANTEAFF
cdr3_nt: TGTGCCACCTCCCTGACAGGGGCGAACACTGAAGCTTTCTTT

v_call: TRBV3-1/TRBV3-2
j_call: TRBJ1-1
clone_size: -
d_call: TRBD1
cdr3_aa: CASSPVGTGDTEAFF
cdr3_nt: TGTGCCAGCAGCCCAGTGGGTACAGGGGACACTGAAGCTTTCTTT

v_call: TRBV27
j_call: TRBJ1-5
clone_size: -
d_call: -
cdr3_aa: CASSLTGGNQPQHF
cdr3_nt: TGTGCCAGCAGTTTAACCGGAGGCAATCAGCCCCAGCATTTT

v_call: TRBV12-3/TRBV12-4
j_call: TRBJ1-1
clone_size: -
d_call: TRBD1
cdr3_aa: CASRGTGGTEAFF
cdr3_nt: TGTGCCAGCAGGGGAACAGGGGGCACTGAAGCTTTCTTT

v_call: TRBV18
j_call: TRBJ2-5
clone_size: -
d_call: -
cdr3_aa: CASSPKSSKGRETQYF
cdr3_nt: TGTGCCAGCTCACCAAAGTCATCGAAAGGCAGGGAGACCCAGTACTTC

v_call: TRBV12-3/TRBV12-4
j_call: TRBJ2-3
clone_size: few
d_call: -
cdr3_aa: CASSFSSDTQYF
cdr3_nt: TGTGCCAGCAGTTTTTCCTCAGATACGCAGTATTTT

v_call: TRBV6-2/TRBV6-3
j_call: TRBJ2-7
clone_size: -
d_call: -
cdr3_aa: CASSYLAGTSYEQYF
cdr3_nt: TGTGCCAGCAGTTACCTCGCGGGGACCTCCTACGAGCAGTACTTC

v_call: TRBV5-1
j_call: TRBJ2-2
clone_size: -
d_call: -
cdr3_aa: CASSYSTPGLTGELFF
cdr3_nt: TGCGCCAGCAGCTATTCTACTCCTGGGCTTACCGGGGAGCTGTTTTTT

v_call: TRBV18
j_call: TRBJ2-1
clone_size: -
d_call: TRBD2
cdr3_aa: CASSPGRTSSYNEQFF
cdr3_nt: TGTGCCAGCTCACCTGGTCGGACTAGCTCCTACAATGAGCAGTTCTTC

v_call: TRBV29-1
j_call: TRBJ2-3
clone_size: -
d_call: -
cdr3_aa: CSVARGSGDTQYF
cdr3_nt: TGCAGCGTAGCACGGGGAAGTGGCGATACGCAGTATTTT

v_call: TRBV2
j_call: TRBJ2-7
clone_size: -
d_call: TRBD1
cdr3_aa: CASRAGTGRTTSYEQYF
cdr3_nt: TGTGCCAGCAGGGCCGGGACAGGCCGGACAACCTCCTACGAGCAGTACTTC

v_call: TRBV7-2
j_call: TRBJ2-7
clone_size: -
d_call: TRBD1
cdr3_aa: CASSAGTGGVREQYF
cdr3_nt: TGTGCCAGCAGCGCCGGGACAGGTGGTGTCAGGGAGCAGTACTTC

v_call: TRBV11-2
j_call: TRBJ2-1
clone_size: -
d_call: TRBD2
cdr3_aa: CASSLVGGFNNEQFF
cdr3_nt: TGTGCCAGCAGCTTGGTGGGGGGGTTCAACAATGAGCAGTTCTTC

v_call: TRBV24-1
j_call: TRBJ2-3
clone_size: -
d_call: -
cdr3_aa: CATSDSGTDTQYF
cdr3_nt: TGTGCCACCAGTGATAGCGGCACAGATACGCAGTATTTT

v_call: TRBV5-6
j_call: TRBJ2-5
clone_size: -
d_call: TRBD1
cdr3_aa: CASSLGTAEETQYF
cdr3_nt: TGTGCCAGCAGCTTAGGGACAGCAGAAGAGACCCAGTACTTC

v_call: TRBV12-5
j_call: TRBJ1-1
clone_size: -
d_call: TRBD1
cdr3_aa: CASGPPGQGTPEAFF
cdr3_nt: TGTGCTAGTGGGCCACCGGGACAGGGGACCCCTGAAGCTTTCTTT

v_call: TRBV7-2
j_call: TRBJ2-5
clone_size: -
d_call: -
cdr3_aa: CASSPGGAGARETQYF
cdr3_nt: TGTGCCAGCAGCCCCGGCGGGGCGGGGGCGAGGGAGACCCAGTACTTC

v_call: TRBV30
j_call: TRBJ1-2
clone_size: -
d_call: -
cdr3_aa: CAGTPINYGYTF
cdr3_nt: TGTGCCGGTACTCCGATTAACTATGGCTACACCTTC

v_call: TRBV4-1
j_call: TRBJ2-1
clone_size: few
d_call: TRBD1
cdr3_aa: CASSRRGQRLSYNEQFF
cdr3_nt: TGCGCCAGCAGCCGAAGGGGGCAGAGACTCTCCTACAATGAGCAGTTCTTC

v_call: TRBV24-1
j_call: TRBJ2-2
clone_size: -
d_call: -
cdr3_aa: CATSGTSAGTGELFF
cdr3_nt: TGTGCCACCAGTGGTACCAGCGCGGGCACCGGGGAGCTGTTTTTT

v_call: TRBV12-5
j_call: TRBJ2-7
clone_size: few
d_call: -
cdr3_aa: CASAPDSLTYEQYF
cdr3_nt: TGTGCTAGTGCCCCGGACAGCTTAACCTACGAGCAGTACTTC

v_call: TRBV7-2
j_call: TRBJ1-1
clone_size: once
d_call: -
cdr3_aa: CASSLAHSSEAFF
cdr3_nt: TGTGCCAGCAGCTTAGCGCACAGTTCCGAAGCTTTCTTT

v_call: TRBV6-5
j_call: TRBJ1-4
clone_size: few
d_call: TRBD1
cdr3_aa: CASRHGTVGEKLFF
cdr3_nt: TGTGCCAGCAGGCACGGGACAGTGGGTGAAAAACTGTTTTTT

v_call: TRBV6-4
j_call: TRBJ2-2
clone_size: -
d_call: TRBD1
cdr3_aa: CASSPEGTGTGELFF
cdr3_nt: TGTGCCAGCAGTCCCGAGGGGACAGGCACCGGGGAGCTGTTTTTT

v_call: TRBV6-2/TRBV6-3
j_call: TRBJ2-4
clone_size: -
d_call: -
cdr3_aa: CASSARQVTSHVQYF
cdr3_nt: TGTGCCAGCAGTGCACGACAGGTTACCTCCCATGTTCAGTACTTC

v_call: TRBV29-1
j_call: TRBJ2-1
clone_size: -
d_call: TRBD1
cdr3_aa: CSVVTGQGAHEQFF
cdr3_nt: TGCAGCGTTGTAACGGGACAGGGGGCTCATGAGCAGTTCTTC

v_call: TRBV4-1
j_call: TRBJ2-7
clone_size: -
d_call: -
cdr3_aa: CASSQDGQAGRQYF
cdr3_nt: TGCGCCAGCAGCCAAGATGGGCAGGCCGGTAGGCAGTACTTC

v_call: TRBV5-1
j_call: TRBJ2-2
clone_size: once
d_call: -
cdr3_aa: CASSLEPGAGELFF
cdr3_nt: TGCGCCAGCAGCTTGGAGCCGGGGGCCGGGGAGCTGTTTTTT

v_call: TRBV9
j_call: TRBJ2-3
clone_size: -
d_call: -
cdr3_aa: CASSVAGRTDTQYF
cdr3_nt: TGTGCCAGCAGCGTGGCTGGGCGCACAGATACGCAGTATTTT

v_call: TRBV6-4
j_call: TRBJ2-2
clone_size: once
d_call: TRBD2
cdr3_aa: CASSEAGAFANTGELFF
cdr3_nt: TGTGCCAGCAGTGAGGCGGGAGCCTTCGCGAACACCGGGGAGCTGTTTTTT

v_call: TRBV19
j_call: TRBJ1-5
clone_size: -
d_call: TRBD1
cdr3_aa: CASSPPITGGSNQPQHF
cdr3_nt: TGTGCCAGTAGTCCCCCGATTACAGGGGGTAGTAATCAGCCCCAGCATTTT

v_call: TRBV19
j_call: TRBJ1-6
clone_size: -
d_call: -
cdr3_aa: CATKGGAGASNSPLHF
cdr3_nt: TGTGCCACCAAAGGGGGGGCGGGGGCCTCCAATTCACCCCTCCACTTT

v_call: TRBV7-9
j_call: TRBJ1-6
clone_size: -
d_call: TRBD1
cdr3_aa: CASSPQQGMGSPLHF
cdr3_nt: TGTGCCAGCAGTCCCCAACAGGGGATGGGTTCACCCCTCCACTTT

v_call: TRBV20-1
j_call: TRBJ2-7
clone_size: few
d_call: -
cdr3_aa: CSASPVAEQYF
cdr3_nt: TGCAGTGCTAGCCCAGTCGCCGAGCAGTACTTC

v_call: TRBV7-3
j_call: TRBJ2-3
clone_size: -
d_call: TRBD1
cdr3_aa: CASSLEGTGVDTQYF
cdr3_nt: TGTGCCAGCAGCTTAGAAGGGACAGGGGTTGATACGCAGTATTTT

v_call: TRBV6-6
j_call: TRBJ1-2
clone_size: -
d_call: -
cdr3_aa: CASSLTGRNGYTF
cdr3_nt: TGTGCCAGCAGTTTAACAGGGCGAAATGGCTACACCTTC

v_call: TRBV5-4
j_call: TRBJ1-2
clone_size: -
d_call: TRBD1
cdr3_aa: CASSPPGQGADYGYTF
cdr3_nt: TGTGCCAGCAGCCCGCCCGGGCAGGGGGCCGACTATGGCTACACCTTC

v_call: TRBV5-1
j_call: TRBJ1-1
clone_size: -
d_call: TRBD1
cdr3_aa: CASSRQGASTEAFF
cdr3_nt: TGCGCCAGCAGTCGTCAGGGGGCAAGCACTGAAGCTTTCTTT

v_call: TRBV5-1
j_call: TRBJ2-6
clone_size: few
d_call: -
cdr3_aa: CASSLAGDGANVLTF
cdr3_nt: TGCGCCAGCAGCTTGGCAGGGGATGGGGCCAACGTCCTGACTTTC